These 11 T cell receptor beta chains share one sample of origin, sequenced in a study of T cell changes during pregnancy in multiple sclerosis. Assay: immunoSEQ multiplex PCR; the TCRdb copy retains only in-frame clones and omits some. The sample contains 40,000 to 50,000 clones, roughly 87% of which appear only once. Sequenced material: CD4+ T cells from peripheral blood mononuclear cells, taken in the first trimester of pregnancy. The receptors were gathered from a female donor with multiple sclerosis, enrolled in a pregnancy study.

The J gene is TRBJ2-7, the V gene TRBV13; 11 bases align to TRBD1. CDR3 size: 16 residues. Germline V gene lookup returns CDR1 PRHDT and CDR2 FYEKMQ (reference sequence). J lost 7 bases, V lost 5 bases, and 13 bases had no gene match. CDR3: CASSPPGTGGRYEQYF. The CDR3 DNA follows: TGTGCCAGCAGCCCACCGGGGACAGGGGGAAGATATGAGCAGTACTTC.

This clone was picked up one time. The chain employs TRBV2 and TRBJ2-2; 10 bases line up with TRBD1. Trimming cost V 3 bases and J 4 bases; bases outside gene matches: 5. The CDR3 consists of 16 residues. CDR1 is SNHLY, CDR2 FYNNEI, per germline. CDR3 in DNA: TGTGCCAGCAGTGACCTGACAGGGGGCATCACCGGGGAGCTGTTTTTT. Translation gives CASSDLTGGITGELFF.

The chain joins TRBV5-1 to TRBJ2-5, with 7 positions matching TRBD1. Germline lookup yields CDR1 SGHRS and CDR2 YFSETQ. Germline trimming cut 4 bases from V and 2 bases from J; bases unmatched to any gene: 5. The CDR3 loop spans 14 amino acids. The CDR3 sequence: CASSHRDSQETQYF. The CDR3 nucleotides read TGCGCCAGCAGCCACCGGGACAGTCAAGAGACCCAGTACTTC.

The chain uses TRBV30 and TRBJ2-5; 10 bases agree with TRBD2. Germline lookup yields CDR1 GTSNPN and CDR2 SVGIG (reference sequence). Trimming at V came to 2 bases and at J to 4 bases, leaving 10 bases not matched to a gene. This CDR3 comprises 16 residues. The CDR3 nucleotides are TGTGCCTGGAGTCTCGGACTAGCGGCACCGGGAGAGACCCAGTACTTC. Encoded protein: CAWSLGLAAPGETQYF. Full variable domain (rest looked up from reference TRBV30 and TRBJ2-5): SQTIHQWPATLVQPVGSPLSLECTVEGTSNPNLYWYRQAAGRGLQLLFYSVGIGQISSEVPQNLSASRPQDRQFILSSKKLLLSDSGFYLCAWSLGLAAPGETQYFGPGTRLLVL.

The chain joins TRBV7-2 to TRBJ2-3; 10 bases map to TRBD2. Trimming at V came to 5 bases and at J to 0 bases, leaving 8 bases not matched to a gene. Germline CDR1 is SGHTA and CDR2 is FQGNSA. This CDR3 contains 17 residues. The CDR3 bases are TGTGCCAGCAGCGACAGACTAGCGGGCCCTAGCACAGATACGCAGTATTTT. Protein sequence: CASSDRLAGPSTDTQYF.

The chain couples TRBV6-6 to TRBJ1-5; D gene ambiguous. Trimming shortened V by 6 bases and J by 6 bases, and 15 bases separated the two germline ends. The CDR3 contains 14 residues. Germline lookup yields CDR1 MNHNY and CDR2 SVGAGI (reference sequence). In DNA form, the CDR3 reads TGTGCCAGCAGCCCGGACGGGGTGGGTCAGCCCCAGCATTTT. Translated: CASSPDGVGQPQHF.

Only one count was recorded for this clone. The V and J genes are TRBV6-1 and TRBJ2-2; possibly TRBD1 for D (6 bases). This CDR3 contains 15 residues. Germline V gene data show CDR1 as MNHNS and CDR2 as SASEGT. V lost 5 bases, J lost 1 base, and 11 bases lay in between. The CDR3 DNA is TGTGCCAGCAGTCGGACAGACAAGAACACCGGGGAGCTGTTTTTT. Protein sequence: CASSRTDKNTGELFF.

The chain links TRBV10-3 to TRBJ1-3; D gene unclear. The CDR3 runs to 13 residues. Germline CDR1 and CDR2: ENHRY and SYGVKD. V lost 7 bases, J lost 0 bases, and 7 bases lay in between. The CDR3 loop is CAINHSSGNTIYF. Written as DNA, the CDR3 is TGTGCCATCAATCACAGCTCTGGAAACACCATATATTTT.

This clone was seen once. V is TRBV6-5 and J is TRBJ1-1, with 9 bases fitting TRBD1. CDR3 length: 14 residues. CDR1 is MNHEY and CDR2 is SVGAGI in the germline V gene. V lost 5 bases to trimming and J lost 4 bases; unmatched junction nucleotides: 5. This CDR3 is CASSRGDRVTEAFF. CDR3 nucleotides: TGTGCCAGCAGTCGGGGGGACAGGGTCACTGAAGCTTTCTTT.

This clone was counted once. CDR3 DNA: TGTGCCAGCAGCTTGTATGGGAGTCAGCCCCAGCATTTT. It codes for CASSLYGSQPQHF. The rearrangement joins TRBV5-5 to TRBJ1-5; D unresolved. The CDR3 contains 13 residues. Germline values: CDR1 SGHKS, CDR2 YYEKEE (reference sequence). Trimming removed 1 base at V and 6 bases at J, with 8 bases between.

The chain links TRBV6-1 to TRBJ1-2; maybe TRBD1 (5 bases). The CDR3 contains 12 residues. V shed 6 bases and J shed 7 bases, with 12 bases lying between them. Germline-derived CDR1 and CDR2 are MNHNS and SASEGT. The CDR3 loop is CASSRDAGGYTF. The CDR3 DNA reads TGTGCCAGCAGCAGGGATGCCGGTGGCTACACCTTC.